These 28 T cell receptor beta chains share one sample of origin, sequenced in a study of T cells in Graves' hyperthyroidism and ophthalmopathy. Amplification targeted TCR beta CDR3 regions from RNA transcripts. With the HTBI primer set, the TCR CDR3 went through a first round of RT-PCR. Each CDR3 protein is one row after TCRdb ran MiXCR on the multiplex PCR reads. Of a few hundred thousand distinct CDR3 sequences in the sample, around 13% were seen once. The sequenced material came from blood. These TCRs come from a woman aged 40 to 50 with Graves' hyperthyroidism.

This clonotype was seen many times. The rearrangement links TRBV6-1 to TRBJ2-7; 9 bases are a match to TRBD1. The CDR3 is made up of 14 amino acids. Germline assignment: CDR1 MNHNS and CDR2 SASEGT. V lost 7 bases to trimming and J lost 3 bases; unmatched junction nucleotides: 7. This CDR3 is CASTSRDRVYEQYF. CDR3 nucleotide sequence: TGTGCCAGCACCTCCCGGGACAGGGTCTACGAGCAGTACTTC.

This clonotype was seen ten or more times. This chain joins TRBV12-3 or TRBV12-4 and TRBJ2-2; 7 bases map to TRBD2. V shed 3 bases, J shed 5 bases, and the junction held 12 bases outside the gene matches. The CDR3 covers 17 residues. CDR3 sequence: CASSFYIGAGETGELFF. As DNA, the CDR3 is TGTGCCAGCAGTTTCTATATAGGGGCGGGAGAGACCGGGGAGCTGTTTTTT.

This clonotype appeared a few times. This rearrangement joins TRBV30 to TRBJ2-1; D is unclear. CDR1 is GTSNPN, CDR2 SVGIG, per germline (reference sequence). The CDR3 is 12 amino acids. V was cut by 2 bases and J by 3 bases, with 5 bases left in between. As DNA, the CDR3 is TGTGCCTGGAGTCTCCGCTACAATGAGCAGTTCTTC. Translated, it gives CAWSLRYNEQFF.

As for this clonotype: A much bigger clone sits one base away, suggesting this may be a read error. The CDR3 nucleotides are TGTGCCAGCAGTGTACAGGATAGCAATCAGCCCCAGCATTTT. This codes for CASSVQDSNQPQHF. The chain employs TRBV6-4 and TRBJ1-5, with D maybe TRBD1 (5 bases). V was clipped by 4 bases and J by 0 bases, with 7 bases between them. Germline-derived CDR1 and CDR2 are MRHNA and SNTAGT. The CDR3 extends over 14 amino acids.

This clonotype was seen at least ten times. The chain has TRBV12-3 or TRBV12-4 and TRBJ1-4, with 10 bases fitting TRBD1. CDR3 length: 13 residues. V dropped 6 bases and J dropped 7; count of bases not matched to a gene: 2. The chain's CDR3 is CASRTGGFEKLFF. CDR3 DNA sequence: TGTGCCAGCAGGACAGGGGGCTTTGAAAAACTGTTTTTT.

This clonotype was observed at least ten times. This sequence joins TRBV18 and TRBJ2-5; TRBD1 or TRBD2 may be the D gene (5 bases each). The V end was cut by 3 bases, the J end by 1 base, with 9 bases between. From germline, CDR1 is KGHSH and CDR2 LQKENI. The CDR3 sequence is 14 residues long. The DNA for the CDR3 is TGTGCCAGCTCACCCCTTGGGACCCAAGAGACCCAGTACTTC. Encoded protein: CASSPLGTQETQYF.

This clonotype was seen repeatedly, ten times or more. The CDR3 coding sequence is TGTGCCAGCAGCATGGGACTAGCGGGACCCACAGATACGCAGTATTTT. Its protein product is CASSMGLAGPTDTQYF. The chain links TRBV7-2 to TRBJ2-3; 13 bases are shared with TRBD2. Unmatched junction bases numbered 4, after V lost 5 bases and J lost 2 bases. Germline CDR1 is SGHTA and CDR2 is FQGNSA. The CDR3 extends over 16 amino acids. Looking up the rest from reference TRBV7-2 and TRBJ2-3 gives the full variable domain: GAGVSQSPSNKVTEKGKDVELRCDPISGHTALYWYRQSLGQGLEFLIYFQGNSAPDKSGLPSDRFSAERTGGSVSTLTIQRTQQEDSAVYLCASSMGLAGPTDTQYFGPGTRLTVL.

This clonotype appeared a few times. In DNA form, the CDR3 reads TGTGCCTGGACTACTAGCGGGCACTACAATGAGCAGTTCTTC. Residues: CAWTTSGHYNEQFF. The V call is TRBV30, the J call TRBJ2-1; 9 bases match TRBD2. CDR1 is GTSNPN, CDR2 SVGIG, per germline (reference sequence). V dropped 4 bases and J dropped 3; count of bases not matched to a gene: 4. The CDR3 runs 14 residues. The whole variable domain, remainder taken from reference TRBV30 and TRBJ2-1, is SQTIHQWPATLVQPVGSPLSLECTVEGTSNPNLYWYRQAAGRGLQLLFYSVGIGQISSEVPQNLSASRPQDRQFILSSKKLLLSDSGFYLCAWTTSGHYNEQFFGPGTRLTVL.

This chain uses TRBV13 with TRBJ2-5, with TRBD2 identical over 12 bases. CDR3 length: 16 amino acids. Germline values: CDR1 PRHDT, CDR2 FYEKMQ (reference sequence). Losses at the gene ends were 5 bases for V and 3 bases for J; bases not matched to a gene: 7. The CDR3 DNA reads TGTGCCAGCAGCGAAAGACTAGCGGGAGAGGAAGAGACCCAGTACTTC. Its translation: CASSERLAGEEETQYF.

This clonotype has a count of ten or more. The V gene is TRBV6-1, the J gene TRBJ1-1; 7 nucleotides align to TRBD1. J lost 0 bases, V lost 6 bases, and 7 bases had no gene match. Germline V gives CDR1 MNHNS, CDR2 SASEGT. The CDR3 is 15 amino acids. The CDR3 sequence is CASRPGTALNTEAFF. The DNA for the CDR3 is TGTGCCAGCAGGCCCGGGACAGCCTTGAACACTGAAGCTTTCTTT.

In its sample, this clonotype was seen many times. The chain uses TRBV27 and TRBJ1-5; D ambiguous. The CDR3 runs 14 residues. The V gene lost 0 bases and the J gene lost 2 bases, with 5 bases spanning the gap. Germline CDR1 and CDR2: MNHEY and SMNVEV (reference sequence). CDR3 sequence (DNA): TGTGCCAGCAGTTTATCGCCCGGCAATCAGCCCCAGCATTTT. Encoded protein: CASSLSPGNQPQHF.

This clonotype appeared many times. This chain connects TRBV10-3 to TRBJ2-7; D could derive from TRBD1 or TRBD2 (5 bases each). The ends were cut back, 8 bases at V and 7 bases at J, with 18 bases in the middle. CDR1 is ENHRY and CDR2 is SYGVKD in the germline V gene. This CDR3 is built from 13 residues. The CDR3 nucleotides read TGTGCCATCCCCGGGGCCATCGTGGGGGAGCAGTACTTC. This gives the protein CAIPGAIVGEQYF.

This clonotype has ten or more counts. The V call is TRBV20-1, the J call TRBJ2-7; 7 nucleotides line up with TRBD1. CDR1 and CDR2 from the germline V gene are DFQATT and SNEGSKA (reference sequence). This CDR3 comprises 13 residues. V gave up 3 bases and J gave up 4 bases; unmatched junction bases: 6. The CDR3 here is CSARIEGAYEQYF. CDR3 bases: TGCAGTGCTAGGATAGAGGGGGCGTACGAGCAGTACTTC.

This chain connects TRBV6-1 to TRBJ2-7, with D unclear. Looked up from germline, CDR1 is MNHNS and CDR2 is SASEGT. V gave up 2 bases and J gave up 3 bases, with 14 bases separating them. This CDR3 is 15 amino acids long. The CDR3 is CASSELGQEFYEQYF. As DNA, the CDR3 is TGTGCCAGCAGTGAATTAGGCCAGGAATTCTACGAGCAGTACTTC.

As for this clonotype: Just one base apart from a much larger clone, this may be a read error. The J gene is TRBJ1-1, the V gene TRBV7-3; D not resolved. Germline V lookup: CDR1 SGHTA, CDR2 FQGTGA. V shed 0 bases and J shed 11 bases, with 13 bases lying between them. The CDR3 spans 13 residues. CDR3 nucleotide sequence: TGTGCCAGCAGCTTAACGACGGCCTCCAAGGCTTTCTTT. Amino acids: CASSLTTASKAFF.

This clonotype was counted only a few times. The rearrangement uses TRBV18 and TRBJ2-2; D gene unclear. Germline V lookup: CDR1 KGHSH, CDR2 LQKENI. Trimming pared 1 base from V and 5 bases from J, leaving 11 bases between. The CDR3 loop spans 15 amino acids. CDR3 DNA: TGTGCCAGCTCACCACGAGGCCATCAGACCGGGGAGCTGTTTTTT. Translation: CASSPRGHQTGELFF.

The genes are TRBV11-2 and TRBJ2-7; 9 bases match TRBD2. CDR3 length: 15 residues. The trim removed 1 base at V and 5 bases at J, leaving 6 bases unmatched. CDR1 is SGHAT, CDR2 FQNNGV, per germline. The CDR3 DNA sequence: TGTGCCAGCAGCTTAGTCGCGGGAGGGCCGAACGAGCAGTACTTC. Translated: CASSLVAGGPNEQYF.

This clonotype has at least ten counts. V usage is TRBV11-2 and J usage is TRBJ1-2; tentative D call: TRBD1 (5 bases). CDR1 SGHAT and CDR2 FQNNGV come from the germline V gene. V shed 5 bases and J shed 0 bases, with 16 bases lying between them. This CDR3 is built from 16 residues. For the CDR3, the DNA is TGTGCCAGCAGCACACCTTTTGGGGGTGCTAACTATGGCTACACCTTC. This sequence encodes CASSTPFGGANYGYTF.

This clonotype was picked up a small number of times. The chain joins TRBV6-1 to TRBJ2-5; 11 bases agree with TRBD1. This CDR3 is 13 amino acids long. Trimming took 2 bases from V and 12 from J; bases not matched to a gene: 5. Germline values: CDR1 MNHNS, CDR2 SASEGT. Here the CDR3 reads CASSEQGQGVEYF. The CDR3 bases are TGTGCCAGCAGTGAACAGGGACAGGGGGTGGAGTACTTC.

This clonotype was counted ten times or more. The CDR3 region has the DNA TGCGCCAGCAGCACTCGACAGGGGGCATGGGAGACCCAGTACTTC. Encoded protein: CASSTRQGAWETQYF. The rearrangement uses TRBV5-1 and TRBJ2-5; 10 positions agree with TRBD1. Germline V CDR1 and CDR2: SGHRS, YFSETQ. The ends lost 4 bases at V and 5 bases at J; junction bases unmatched: 8. This CDR3 contains 15 residues.

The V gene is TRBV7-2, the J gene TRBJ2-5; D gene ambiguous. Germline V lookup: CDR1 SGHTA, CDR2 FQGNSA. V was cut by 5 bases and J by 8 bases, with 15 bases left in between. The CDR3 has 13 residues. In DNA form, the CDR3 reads TGTGCCAGCAGCAATGAATCGTGGGAAACCCAGTACTTC. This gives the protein CASSNESWETQYF.

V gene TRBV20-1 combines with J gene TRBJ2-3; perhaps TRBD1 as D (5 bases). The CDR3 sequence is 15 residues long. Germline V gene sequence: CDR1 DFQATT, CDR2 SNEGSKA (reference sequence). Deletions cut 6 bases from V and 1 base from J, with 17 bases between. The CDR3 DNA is TGCAGTGCAACCCTTACGACAGACCGCACAGATACGCAGTATTTT. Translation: CSATLTTDRTDTQYF.

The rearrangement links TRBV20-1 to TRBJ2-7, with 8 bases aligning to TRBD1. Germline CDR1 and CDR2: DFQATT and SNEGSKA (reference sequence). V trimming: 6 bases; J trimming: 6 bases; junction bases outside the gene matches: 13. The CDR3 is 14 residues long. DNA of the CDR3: TGCAGTGCACTGGCAGGGGGCCCTCCCTGCGAGCAGTACTTC. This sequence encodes CSALAGGPPCEQYF.

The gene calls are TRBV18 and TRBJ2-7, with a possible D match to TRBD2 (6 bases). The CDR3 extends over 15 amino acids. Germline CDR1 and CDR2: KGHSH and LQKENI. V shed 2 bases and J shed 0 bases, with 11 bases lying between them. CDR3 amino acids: CASSPGTSSSYEQYF. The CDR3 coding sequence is TGTGCCAGCTCACCAGGGACTTCGAGCTCCTACGAGCAGTACTTC.

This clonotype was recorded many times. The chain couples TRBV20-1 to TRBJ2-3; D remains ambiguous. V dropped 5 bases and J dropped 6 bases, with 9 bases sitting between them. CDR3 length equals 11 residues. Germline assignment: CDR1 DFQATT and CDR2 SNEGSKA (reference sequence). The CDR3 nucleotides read TGCAGTGCTTACAGTTTTGATACGCAGTATTTT. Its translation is CSAYSFDTQYF.

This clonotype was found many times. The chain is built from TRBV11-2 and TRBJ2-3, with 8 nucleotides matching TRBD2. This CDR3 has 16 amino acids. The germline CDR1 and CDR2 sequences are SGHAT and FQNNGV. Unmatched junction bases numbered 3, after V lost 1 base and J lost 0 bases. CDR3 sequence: CASSLGTSLSTDTQYF. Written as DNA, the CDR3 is TGTGCCAGCAGCTTAGGGACTAGCCTTAGCACAGATACGCAGTATTTT.

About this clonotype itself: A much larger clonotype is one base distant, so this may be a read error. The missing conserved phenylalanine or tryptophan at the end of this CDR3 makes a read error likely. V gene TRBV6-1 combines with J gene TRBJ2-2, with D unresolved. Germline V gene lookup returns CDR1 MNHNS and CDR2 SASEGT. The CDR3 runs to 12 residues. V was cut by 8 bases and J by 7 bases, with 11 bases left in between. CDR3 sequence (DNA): TGTGCCAGCTCCGTAAAAGGCGGGGAGCTGTTTCTT. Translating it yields CASSVKGGELFL.

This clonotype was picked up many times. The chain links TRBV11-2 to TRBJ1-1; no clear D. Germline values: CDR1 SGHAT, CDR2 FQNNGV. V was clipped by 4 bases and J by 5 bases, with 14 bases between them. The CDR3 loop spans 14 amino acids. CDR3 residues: CASSSVPQGTEAFF. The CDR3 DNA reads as TGTGCCAGCAGCTCGGTACCCCAAGGGACTGAAGCTTTCTTT.